This record looks at one TCR beta chain sequence and its context. Its antigen remains unidentified. This specimen belongs to a study of response to subunit inactivated influenza vaccine. Points from the study as a whole: Few additional T cells are recruited per seasonal influenza vaccination, authors suggested.

The CDR3 extends over 17 amino acids. Trimming took off 3 bases at V and 3 bases at J, with 15 bases between the two ends. Each CDR3 protein gets one entry after TCRdb re-called the RT-PCR reads with MiXCR. This table has 560,000 or so distinct CDR3 sequences, 6% to 9% appearing once. This chain links TRBV12-3 or TRBV12-4 with TRBJ2-6; D is unclear. The TCR was taken from a man aged 50 to 75 who received an inactivated influenza vaccine. Source: PBMCs from blood, taken less than 30 months after vaccination. The CDR3 DNA sequence: TGTGCCAGCAGTTTTGGAGCTCAGATCCGTGGGGCCAACGTCCTGACTTTC. The encoded protein is CASSFGAQIRGANVLTF.